The clone carrying this T cell receptor (beta chain) was counted ten times or more. What it binds is unknown. The sample comes from a study of T cells in Graves' hyperthyroidism and ophthalmopathy. Findings and caveats of the study: Also found in blood were most expanded thyroid clonotypes above 0.001. Stable hyperthyroidism was told apart from ophthalmopathy by a model built on 13 V-J features.

A Clinical Activity Score of at least 3, a NOSPECS grade of at least 4 and a duration under 3 months were recorded in the ophthalmopathy patients. Trimming removed 6 bases from V and 6 bases from J; junction bases left unmatched: 15. Germline CDR1 MDHEN, CDR2 SYDVKM. The CDR3 length is 17 residues. Amplification targeted TCR beta CDR3 regions from RNA transcripts. First-round RT-PCR with HTBI primers amplified the TCR CDR3 region. TCRdb recomputed calls from the multiplex PCR reads with MiXCR, one row per CDR3 protein. The repertoire holds hundreds of thousands of distinct CDR3 sequences, roughly 14% seen once, with approximately 4.3% in the top ten.

Sequenced material: blood. This sequence was found in a woman aged 40 to 49 with Graves' ophthalmopathy. J is TRBJ1-1 and V is TRBV28, with TRBD1 identical over 11 bases. The CDR3, as DNA: TGTGCCAGCAGCTCGCTCCGGACAGGGGGCGCGGGCGCTGAAGCTTTCTTT. This translates into CASSSLRTGGAGAEAFF.